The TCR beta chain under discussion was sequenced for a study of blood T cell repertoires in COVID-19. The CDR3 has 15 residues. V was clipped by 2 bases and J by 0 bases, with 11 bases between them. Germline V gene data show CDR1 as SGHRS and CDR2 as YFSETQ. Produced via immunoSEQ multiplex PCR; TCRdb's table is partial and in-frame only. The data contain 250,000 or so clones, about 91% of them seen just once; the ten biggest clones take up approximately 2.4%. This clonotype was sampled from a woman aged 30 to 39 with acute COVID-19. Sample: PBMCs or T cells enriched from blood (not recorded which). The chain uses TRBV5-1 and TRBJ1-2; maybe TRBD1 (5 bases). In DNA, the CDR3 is TGCGCCAGCAGCTTTTTAGGGGAGGCTAACTATGGCTACACCTTC. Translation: CASSFLGEANYGYTF.